A single sample is the source of the 22 T cell receptor beta chains below, sequenced in a study of T cells in Graves' hyperthyroidism and ophthalmopathy. TCR beta CDR3 regions were amplified from RNA. The TCR CDR3 first-round RT-PCR relied on the HTBI primer set. One entry per CDR3 protein, called by TCRdb with MiXCR from the multiplex PCR reads. Among roughly 150,000 distinct CDR3 sequences, roughly 9.4% were seen once, and the ten largest hold more than 20%. Material: blood. The receptors shown here come from a woman aged 18-35 years with Graves' hyperthyroidism that later progressed to Graves' ophthalmopathy.

Ten or more counts support this clonotype. The V gene is TRBV30, the J gene TRBJ1-1; D unresolved. Between the trimmed V and J ends, which lost 4 bases and 7 bases, there was a span of 28 bases. CDR3 length: 17 amino acids. Germline CDR1 is GTSNPN and CDR2 is SVGIG (reference sequence). Here the CDR3 DNA reads TGTGCCTGGACCCGAATTACCCCCAGACCTGGGAAGTTTGAAGCTTTCTTT. It encodes CAWTRITPRPGKFEAFF.

This clonotype occurred many times. This chain links TRBV7-9 with TRBJ1-5; D is perhaps TRBD1 (6 bases). CDR3 length: 13 amino acids. The V end was cut by 4 bases, the J end by 6 bases, with 10 bases between. The germline V gene encodes CDR1 SEHNR and CDR2 FQNEAQ (reference sequence). The CDR3 DNA follows: TGTGCCAGCAGCTCACAGGGATCTCAGCCCCAGCATTTT. Its translation is CASSSQGSQPQHF.

This clonotype was seen repeatedly, ten times or more. This chain joins TRBV6-5 and TRBJ2-7; D may match TRBD1 or TRBD2 (5 bases each). Trimming removed 2 bases from V and 1 base from J, with 12 bases in between. CDR1 and CDR2 (germline): MNHEY, SVGAGI. This CDR3 has 15 residues. Written as DNA, the CDR3 is TGTGCCAGCAGTTACCGACCAGAGGGGTCCTACGAGCAGTACTTC. Protein product: CASSYRPEGSYEQYF.

This clonotype occurred many times. The chain employs TRBV28 and TRBJ1-4, with D possibly being TRBD1 (5 bases). The CDR3 covers 14 residues. V was clipped by 7 bases and J by 2 bases, with 11 bases between them. The germline V gene has CDR1 MDHEN and CDR2 SYDVKM. The CDR3 protein is CASNEGLTNEKLFF. CDR3 DNA sequence: TGTGCCAGCAACGAGGGGTTGACTAATGAAAAACTGTTTTTT.

This clonotype was detected many times. The CDR3 DNA reads as TGTGCCTGGAGCTTGGCGGGGGGTTGGGAGACCCAGTACTTC. Its protein is CAWSLAGGWETQYF. This chain links TRBV30 with TRBJ2-5, with 8 bases matching TRBD2. CDR1 and CDR2 from the germline V gene are GTSNPN and SVGIG (reference sequence). The CDR3 covers 14 residues. The V segment lost 3 bases and the J segment 5 bases; nucleotides outside the gene matches: 8.

This clonotype was counted a few times. The genes are TRBV6-5 and TRBJ1-4; D is uncertain. Germline values: CDR1 MNHEY, CDR2 SVGAGI. V was cut by 0 bases and J by 6 bases, with 14 bases left in between. The CDR3 runs to 16 residues. The CDR3 region is CASSYSPAGRHEKLFF. The CDR3 DNA reads TGTGCCAGCAGTTACTCGCCTGCGGGTAGGCATGAAAAACTGTTTTTT.

The genes are TRBV5-4 and TRBJ2-5; D is perhaps TRBD1 (5 bases). This CDR3 has 12 amino acids. V was cut by 4 bases and J by 5 bases, with 9 bases left in between. Germline CDR1 reads SGHNT; CDR2 reads YYREEE (reference sequence). In DNA, the CDR3 is TGTGCCAGCAGCATACCAGGGGAGACCCAGTACTTC. This sequence encodes CASSIPGETQYF.

This rearrangement joins TRBV28 to TRBJ1-1; D is perhaps TRBD1 (6 bases). The CDR3 is made up of 14 amino acids. Germline values: CDR1 MDHEN, CDR2 SYDVKM. V was trimmed by 5 bases and J by 0 bases, leaving 10 bases between them. The CDR3 sequence is CASSAYRVNTEAFF. CDR3 bases: TGTGCCAGCAGTGCTTACAGGGTGAACACTGAAGCTTTCTTT.

The genes are TRBV6-1 and TRBJ1-6, with D possibly matching TRBD1 (6 bases). The CDR3 has 15 amino acids. The germline V and J ends were trimmed by 2 bases and 11 bases, with 16 bases remaining between them. In germline, CDR1 is MNHNS, CDR2 SASEGT. CDR3 DNA sequence: TGTGCCAGCAGTGAACAGGGGTACCGGGAGACACCCCTCCACTTT. This codes for CASSEQGYRETPLHF.

This clonotype was counted ten times or more. The chain uses TRBV3-1 and TRBJ2-7, with TRBD1 identical over 8 bases. There are 15 residues in the CDR3. Germline values: CDR1 LGHDT, CDR2 YNNKEL (reference sequence). The V and J ends lost 5 bases and 5 bases, in that order; junction bases with no gene match: 11. CDR3 DNA: TGTGCCAGCAGCACGACTTGGACAGGGTCCCACGAGCAGTACTTC. Amino acid sequence: CASSTTWTGSHEQYF.

CDR3 region: CASSARLKNTEAFF. CDR3 nucleotide sequence: TGTGCCAGCAGTGCTAGACTGAAGAACACTGAAGCTTTCTTT. This chain uses TRBV6-2 or TRBV6-3 with TRBJ1-1; the D is unclear. From germline, CDR1 is MNHEY and CDR2 SVGEGT. This CDR3 spans 14 amino acids. With 5 bases removed from V and 1 base from J, the gap between germline ends came to 11 bases.

The chain couples TRBV29-1 to TRBJ2-1; 11 positions match TRBD2. Germline trimming cut 7 bases from V and 4 bases from J; bases unmatched to any gene: 15. This CDR3 has 17 amino acids. Germline lookup yields CDR1 SQVTM and CDR2 ANQGSEA. CDR3 protein: CSAATTPGLAVYNEQFF. CDR3 coding DNA: TGCAGCGCAGCTACTACCCCGGGACTAGCGGTTTACAATGAGCAGTTCTTC.

This clonotype was observed a few times. With a much larger clone just one base away, this may be a read error. The chain recombines TRBV24-1 with TRBJ2-5; 7 nucleotides align to TRBD1. The CDR3 contains 15 residues. Germline V CDR1 and CDR2: KGHDR, SFDVKD. V shed 4 bases and J 4 bases; nucleotides not matched to a gene: 8. For the CDR3, the DNA is TGTGCCACCAGTGAATCCGGGACAGTCCGAGAGACCCAGTACTTC. Translation gives CATSESGTVRETQYF.

This clonotype came up many times. The chain recombines TRBV12-3 or TRBV12-4 with TRBJ2-1, with TRBD2 matching over 8 bases. The CDR3 loop spans 15 amino acids. The V gene end was trimmed by 8 bases and the J gene end by 6 bases; junction bases not matched to a gene: 12. In nucleotides, the CDR3 is TGTGCCAGCTCGGCGGGACTAGTTAACCCCAATGAGCAGTTCTTC. Amino acid sequence: CASSAGLVNPNEQFF.

This clonotype came up a few times. The chain has TRBV4-2 and TRBJ2-3; 16 bases map to TRBD2. The CDR3 is made up of 18 amino acids. J was trimmed by 4 bases and V by 1 base; bases with no gene match: 5. Germline loops: CDR1 LGHNA, CDR2 YNFKEQ. CDR3: CASSQVGTSGGASDTQYF. The CDR3 DNA reads TGTGCCAGCAGCCAAGTAGGGACTAGCGGGGGGGCGTCAGATACGCAGTATTTT.

This clonotype was seen ten or more times. J is TRBJ1-2 and V is TRBV12-3 or TRBV12-4; D perhaps matches TRBD1 (5 bases). Trimming cost V 5 bases and J 5 bases, with 9 bases left between them. There are 12 residues in the CDR3. The CDR3 spells CASSRPGYGYTF. The CDR3 DNA is TGTGCCAGCAGTAGACCAGGGTATGGCTACACCTTC.

The chain employs TRBV4-1 and TRBJ1-4; 8 nucleotides align to TRBD1. Trimming cost V 4 bases and J 8 bases; bases outside gene matches: 18. This CDR3 is 18 amino acids long. Germline assignment: CDR1 MGHRA and CDR2 YSYEKL. The CDR3 region has the DNA TGCGCCAGCAGCCGCCCGAGACAGGGGACTAATGTGCCAGAAAAACTGTTTTTT. Protein: CASSRPRQGTNVPEKLFF.

The V gene is TRBV6-1, the J gene TRBJ2-1, with TRBD1 as a possible D gene (6 bases). Trimming removed 5 bases at V and 7 bases at J, with 18 bases between. The CDR3 loop spans 15 amino acids. The germline V gene encodes CDR1 MNHNS and CDR2 SASEGT. The CDR3 loop is CASSYVQGNKNEQFF. The CDR3 bases are TGTGCCAGCAGTTATGTACAGGGAAACAAGAATGAGCAGTTCTTC.

This clonotype was observed at least ten times. CDR3 DNA: TGTGCCAGCAGCCCAGGACAGGGGGTGCTAAAAGCGCCTAATGGCTACACCTTC. This translates into CASSPGQGVLKAPNGYTF. The gene calls are TRBV9 and TRBJ1-2; 10 bases are shared with TRBD1. CDR3 size: 18 residues. V dropped 4 bases and J dropped 6; count of bases not matched to a gene: 18. Germline V gives CDR1 SGDLS, CDR2 YYNGEE.

The chain recombines TRBV25-1 with TRBJ1-6; tentatively, D is TRBD1 (5 bases). V lost 4 bases and J 11 bases, leaving 12 bases between the germline ends. The CDR3 covers 13 residues. The germline V gene has CDR1 MGHDK and CDR2 SYGVNS. The CDR3 DNA is TGTGCCAGCAGTGCCCAGGGAAGGACACCCCTCCACTTT. It yields the protein CASSAQGRTPLHF.

This clonotype was seen repeatedly, ten times or more. The chain couples TRBV30 to TRBJ2-1; a possible D gene is TRBD2 (6 bases). Germline CDR1 GTSNPN, CDR2 SVGIG (reference sequence). The V end was cut by 1 base, the J end by 2 bases, with 6 bases between. The CDR3 loop spans 13 amino acids. The CDR3 region is CAWSGRAYNEQFF. The CDR3, as DNA: TGTGCCTGGAGTGGGAGGGCCTACAATGAGCAGTTCTTC.

The chain carries TRBV19 and TRBJ2-3, with D perhaps matching TRBD2 (6 bases). Germline CDR1 LNHDA, CDR2 SQIVND (reference sequence). With 3 bases removed from V and 3 bases from J, the gap between germline ends came to 13 bases. The CDR3 extends over 15 amino acids. The chain's CDR3 is CASSMQAGRTDTQYF. CDR3 nucleotides: TGTGCCAGTAGTATGCAGGCGGGACGGACAGATACGCAGTATTTT.